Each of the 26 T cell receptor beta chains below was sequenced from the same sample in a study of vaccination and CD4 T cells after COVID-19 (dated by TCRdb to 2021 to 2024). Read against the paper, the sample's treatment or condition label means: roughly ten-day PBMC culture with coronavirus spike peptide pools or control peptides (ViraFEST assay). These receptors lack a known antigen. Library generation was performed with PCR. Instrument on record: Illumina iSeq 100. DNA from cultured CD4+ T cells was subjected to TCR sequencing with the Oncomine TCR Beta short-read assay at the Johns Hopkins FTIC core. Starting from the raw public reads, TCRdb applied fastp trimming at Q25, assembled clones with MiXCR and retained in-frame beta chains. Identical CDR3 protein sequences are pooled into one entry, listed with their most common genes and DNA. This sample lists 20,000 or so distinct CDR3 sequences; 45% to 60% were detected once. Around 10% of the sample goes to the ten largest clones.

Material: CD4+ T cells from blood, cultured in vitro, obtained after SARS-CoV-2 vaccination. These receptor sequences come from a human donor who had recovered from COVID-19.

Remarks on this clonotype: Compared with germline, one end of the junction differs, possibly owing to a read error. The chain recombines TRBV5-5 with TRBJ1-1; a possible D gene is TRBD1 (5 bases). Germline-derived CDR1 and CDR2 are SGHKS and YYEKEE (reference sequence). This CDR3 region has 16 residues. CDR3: CASSQEGTGVNTEAFF. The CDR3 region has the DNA TGCGCCAGCAGCCAAGAGGGAACAGGCGTTAACACTGAAGCTTTCTTT.

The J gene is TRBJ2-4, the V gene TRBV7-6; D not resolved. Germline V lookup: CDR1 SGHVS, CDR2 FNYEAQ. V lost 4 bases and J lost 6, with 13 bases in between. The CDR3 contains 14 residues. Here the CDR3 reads CASSSDGPGNIQYF. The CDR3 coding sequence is TGTGCCAGCAGCTCTGACGGCCCGGGAAACATTCAGTACTTC.

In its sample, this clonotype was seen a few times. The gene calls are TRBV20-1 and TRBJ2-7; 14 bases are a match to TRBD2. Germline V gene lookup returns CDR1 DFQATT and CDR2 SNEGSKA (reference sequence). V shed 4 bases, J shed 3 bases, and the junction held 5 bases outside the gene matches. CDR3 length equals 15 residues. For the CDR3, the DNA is TGCAGTGCTATTCCCGGGACTAGCGGGAGCTACGAGCAGTACTTC. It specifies CSAIPGTSGSYEQYF.

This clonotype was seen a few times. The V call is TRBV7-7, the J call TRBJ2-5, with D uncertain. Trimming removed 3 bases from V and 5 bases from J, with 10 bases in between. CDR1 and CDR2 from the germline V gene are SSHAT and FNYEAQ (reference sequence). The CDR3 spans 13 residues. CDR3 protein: CASSFRPSETQYF. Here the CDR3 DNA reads TGTGCCAGCAGCTTTAGACCGAGTGAGACCCAGTACTTC.

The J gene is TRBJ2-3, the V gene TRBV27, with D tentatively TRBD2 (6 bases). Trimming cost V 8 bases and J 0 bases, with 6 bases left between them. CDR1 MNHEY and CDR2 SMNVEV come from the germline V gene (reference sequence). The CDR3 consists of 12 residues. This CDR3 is CASGRSTDTQYF. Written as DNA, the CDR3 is TGTGCCAGCGGGAGGAGCACAGATACGCAGTATTTT.

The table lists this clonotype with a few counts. The CDR3 nucleotides read TGCAGTGCTAGAGATTCCGGGACAGGGGATCCTCAGCCCCAGCATTTT. Translating it yields CSARDSGTGDPQPQHF. V is TRBV20-1 and J is TRBJ1-5; 10 nucleotides line up with TRBD1. V lost 0 bases, J lost 6 bases, and 8 bases stayed unmatched. This CDR3 region has 16 residues. Germline V gene sequence: CDR1 DFQATT, CDR2 SNEGSKA (reference sequence).

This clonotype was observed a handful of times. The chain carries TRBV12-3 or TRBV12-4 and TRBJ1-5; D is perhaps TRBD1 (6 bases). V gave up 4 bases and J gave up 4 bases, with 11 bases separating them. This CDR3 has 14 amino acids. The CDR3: CASSSGTRNQPQHF. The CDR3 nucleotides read TGTGCCAGCAGTTCCGGGACAAGAAATCAGCCCCAGCATTTT.

CDR3 bases: TGTGCCAGCAGTTCCATTCTACTAGCGGGAGATTACAATGAGCAGTTCTTC. As protein: CASSSILLAGDYNEQFF. The J gene is TRBJ2-1, the V gene TRBV27; 11 bases align to TRBD2. The CDR3 is made up of 17 amino acids. J gave up 4 bases and V 4 bases, and 9 bases lay outside the gene matches. Germline-derived CDR1 and CDR2 are MNHEY and SMNVEV (reference sequence).

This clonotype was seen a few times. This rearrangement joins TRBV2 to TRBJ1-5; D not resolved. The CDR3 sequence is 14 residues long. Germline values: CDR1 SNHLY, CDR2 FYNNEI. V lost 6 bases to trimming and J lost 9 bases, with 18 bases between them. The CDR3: CASRNVAAAGPQHF. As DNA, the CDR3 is TGTGCCAGCAGGAATGTGGCAGCCGCCGGGCCCCAGCATTTT.

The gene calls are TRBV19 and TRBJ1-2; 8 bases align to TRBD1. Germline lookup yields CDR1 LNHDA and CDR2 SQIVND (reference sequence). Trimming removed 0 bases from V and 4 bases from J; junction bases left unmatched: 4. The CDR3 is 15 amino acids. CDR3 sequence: CASSIEGQGAYGYTF. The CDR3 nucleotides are TGTGCCAGTAGTATAGAAGGGCAGGGGGCCTATGGCTACACCTTC.

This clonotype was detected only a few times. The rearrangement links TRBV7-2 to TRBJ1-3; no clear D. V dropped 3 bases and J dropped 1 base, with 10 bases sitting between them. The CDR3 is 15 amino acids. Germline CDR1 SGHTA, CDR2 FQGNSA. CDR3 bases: TGTGCCAGCAGCTTTACCTCCTCATCTGGAAACACCATATATTTT. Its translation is CASSFTSSSGNTIYF.

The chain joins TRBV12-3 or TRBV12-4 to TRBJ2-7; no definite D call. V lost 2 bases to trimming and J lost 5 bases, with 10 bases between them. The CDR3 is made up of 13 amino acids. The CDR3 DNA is TGTGCCAGCAGTTTATTCTTTCTAGACGAGCAGTACTTC. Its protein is CASSLFFLDEQYF.

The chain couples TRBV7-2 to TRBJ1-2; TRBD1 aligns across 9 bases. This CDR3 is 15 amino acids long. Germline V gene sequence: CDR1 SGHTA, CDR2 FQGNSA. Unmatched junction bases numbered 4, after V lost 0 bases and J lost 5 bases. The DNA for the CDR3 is TGTGCCAGCAGCTTAGCGCAGGGGACAGGGTATGGCTACACCTTC. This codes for CASSLAQGTGYGYTF.

This CDR3 is CASSPREGVVGTEAFF. In nucleotides, the CDR3 is TGTGCCAGCTCACCCAGGGAGGGAGTTGTGGGCACTGAAGCTTTCTTT. The rearrangement links TRBV18 to TRBJ1-1, with D possibly TRBD1 on 5 matching bases. The germline V gene has CDR1 KGHSH and CDR2 LQKENI. Trimming removed 3 bases at V and 4 bases at J, with 18 bases between. The CDR3 loop spans 16 amino acids.

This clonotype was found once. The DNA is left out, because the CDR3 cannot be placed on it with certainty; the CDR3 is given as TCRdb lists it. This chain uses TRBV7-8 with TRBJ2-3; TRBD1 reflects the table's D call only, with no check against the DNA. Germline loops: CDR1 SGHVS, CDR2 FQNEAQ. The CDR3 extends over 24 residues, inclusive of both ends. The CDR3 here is CASSFYICSARVTHFRQGPDTQYF.

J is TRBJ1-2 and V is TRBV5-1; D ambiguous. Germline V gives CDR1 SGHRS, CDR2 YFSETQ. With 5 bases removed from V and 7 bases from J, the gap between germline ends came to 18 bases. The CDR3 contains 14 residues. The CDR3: CASRPQEGAGGYTF. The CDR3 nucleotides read TGCGCCAGCAGACCCCAGGAGGGAGCGGGTGGCTACACCTTC.

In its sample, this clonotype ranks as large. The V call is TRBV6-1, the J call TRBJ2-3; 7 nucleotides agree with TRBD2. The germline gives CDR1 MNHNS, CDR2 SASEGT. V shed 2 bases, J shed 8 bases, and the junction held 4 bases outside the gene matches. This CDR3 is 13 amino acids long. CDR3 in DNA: TGTGCCAGCAGTGAAATAGCTAGCGGTACGCAGTATTTT. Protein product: CASSEIASGTQYF.

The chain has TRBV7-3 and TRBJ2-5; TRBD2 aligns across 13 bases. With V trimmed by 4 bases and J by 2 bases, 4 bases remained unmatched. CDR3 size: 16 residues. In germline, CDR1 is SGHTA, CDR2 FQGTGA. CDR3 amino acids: CASSSGTSGAQETQYF. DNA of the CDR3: TGTGCCAGCAGCTCCGGGACTAGCGGGGCGCAAGAGACCCAGTACTTC.

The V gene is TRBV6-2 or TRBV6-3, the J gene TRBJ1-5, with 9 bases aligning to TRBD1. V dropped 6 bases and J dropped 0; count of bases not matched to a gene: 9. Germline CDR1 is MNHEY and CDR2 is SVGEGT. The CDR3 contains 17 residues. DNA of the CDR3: TGTGCCAGCAGGACCGGGACAGGGACTTATAGCAATCAGCCCCAGCATTTT. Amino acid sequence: CASRTGTGTYSNQPQHF.

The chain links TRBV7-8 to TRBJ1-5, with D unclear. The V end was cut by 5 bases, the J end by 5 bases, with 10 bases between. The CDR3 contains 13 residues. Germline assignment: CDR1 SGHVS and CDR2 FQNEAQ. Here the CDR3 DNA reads TGTGCCAGCAGCAAGTGGGGAGATCAGCCCCAGCATTTT. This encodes CASSKWGDQPQHF.

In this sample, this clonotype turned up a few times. The CDR3 here is CASSIVEPSYQETQYF. The CDR3 region has the DNA TGTGCCAGCAGTATCGTGGAGCCGTCGTACCAAGAGACCCAGTACTTC. The chain has TRBV28 and TRBJ2-5; D gene unclear. In germline, CDR1 is MDHEN, CDR2 SYDVKM. With 5 bases removed from V and 0 bases from J, the gap between germline ends came to 16 bases. The CDR3 runs to 16 residues.

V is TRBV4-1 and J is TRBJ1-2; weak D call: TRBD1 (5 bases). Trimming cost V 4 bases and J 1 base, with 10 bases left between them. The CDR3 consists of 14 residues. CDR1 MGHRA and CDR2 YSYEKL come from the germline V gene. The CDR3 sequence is CASSPPGLNYGYTF. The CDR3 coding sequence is TGCGCCAGCAGCCCCCCGGGACTTAACTATGGCTACACCTTC.

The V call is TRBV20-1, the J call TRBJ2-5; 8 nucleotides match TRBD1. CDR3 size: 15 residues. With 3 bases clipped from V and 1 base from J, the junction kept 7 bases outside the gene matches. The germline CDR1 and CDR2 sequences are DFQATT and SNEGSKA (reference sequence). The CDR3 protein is CSASRPTGGQETQYF. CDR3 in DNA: TGCAGTGCTAGTAGACCCACAGGGGGCCAAGAGACCCAGTACTTC.

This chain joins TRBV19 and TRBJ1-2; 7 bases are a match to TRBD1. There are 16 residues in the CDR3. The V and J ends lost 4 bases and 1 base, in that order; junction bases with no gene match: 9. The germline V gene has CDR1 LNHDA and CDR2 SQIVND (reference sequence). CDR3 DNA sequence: TGTGCCAGTAGTACCGGGACAGTGGAGATTAACTATGGCTACACCTTC. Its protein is CASSTGTVEINYGYTF.

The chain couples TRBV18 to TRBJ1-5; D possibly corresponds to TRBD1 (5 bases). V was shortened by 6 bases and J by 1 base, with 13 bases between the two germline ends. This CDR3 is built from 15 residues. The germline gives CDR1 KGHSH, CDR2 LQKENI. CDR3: CASSSGAGSNQPQHF. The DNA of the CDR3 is TGTGCCAGCTCCTCCGGGGCTGGAAGCAATCAGCCCCAGCATTTT.

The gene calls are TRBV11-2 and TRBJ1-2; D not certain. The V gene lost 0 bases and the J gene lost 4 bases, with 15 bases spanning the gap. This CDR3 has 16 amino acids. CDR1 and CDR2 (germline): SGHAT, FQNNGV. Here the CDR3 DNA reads TGTGCCAGCAGCTTAGATACCTCGGCCTCGACCTATGGCTACACCTTC. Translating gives CASSLDTSASTYGYTF.